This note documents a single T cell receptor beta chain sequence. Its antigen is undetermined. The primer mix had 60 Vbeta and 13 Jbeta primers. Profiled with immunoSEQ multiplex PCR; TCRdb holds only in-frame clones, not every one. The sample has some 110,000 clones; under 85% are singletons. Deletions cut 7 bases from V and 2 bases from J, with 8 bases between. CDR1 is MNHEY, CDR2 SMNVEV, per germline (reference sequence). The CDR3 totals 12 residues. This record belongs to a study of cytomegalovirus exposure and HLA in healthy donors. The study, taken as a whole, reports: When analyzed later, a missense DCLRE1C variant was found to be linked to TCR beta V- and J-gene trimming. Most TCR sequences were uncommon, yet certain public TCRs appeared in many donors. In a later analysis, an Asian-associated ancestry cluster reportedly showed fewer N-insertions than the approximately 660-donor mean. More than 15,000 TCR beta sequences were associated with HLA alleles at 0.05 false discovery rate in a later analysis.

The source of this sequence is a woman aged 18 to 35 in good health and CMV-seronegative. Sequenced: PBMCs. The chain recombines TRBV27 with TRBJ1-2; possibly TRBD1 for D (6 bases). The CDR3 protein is CASTGENYGYTF. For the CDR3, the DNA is TGTGCCAGCACAGGGGAAAACTATGGCTACACCTTC.